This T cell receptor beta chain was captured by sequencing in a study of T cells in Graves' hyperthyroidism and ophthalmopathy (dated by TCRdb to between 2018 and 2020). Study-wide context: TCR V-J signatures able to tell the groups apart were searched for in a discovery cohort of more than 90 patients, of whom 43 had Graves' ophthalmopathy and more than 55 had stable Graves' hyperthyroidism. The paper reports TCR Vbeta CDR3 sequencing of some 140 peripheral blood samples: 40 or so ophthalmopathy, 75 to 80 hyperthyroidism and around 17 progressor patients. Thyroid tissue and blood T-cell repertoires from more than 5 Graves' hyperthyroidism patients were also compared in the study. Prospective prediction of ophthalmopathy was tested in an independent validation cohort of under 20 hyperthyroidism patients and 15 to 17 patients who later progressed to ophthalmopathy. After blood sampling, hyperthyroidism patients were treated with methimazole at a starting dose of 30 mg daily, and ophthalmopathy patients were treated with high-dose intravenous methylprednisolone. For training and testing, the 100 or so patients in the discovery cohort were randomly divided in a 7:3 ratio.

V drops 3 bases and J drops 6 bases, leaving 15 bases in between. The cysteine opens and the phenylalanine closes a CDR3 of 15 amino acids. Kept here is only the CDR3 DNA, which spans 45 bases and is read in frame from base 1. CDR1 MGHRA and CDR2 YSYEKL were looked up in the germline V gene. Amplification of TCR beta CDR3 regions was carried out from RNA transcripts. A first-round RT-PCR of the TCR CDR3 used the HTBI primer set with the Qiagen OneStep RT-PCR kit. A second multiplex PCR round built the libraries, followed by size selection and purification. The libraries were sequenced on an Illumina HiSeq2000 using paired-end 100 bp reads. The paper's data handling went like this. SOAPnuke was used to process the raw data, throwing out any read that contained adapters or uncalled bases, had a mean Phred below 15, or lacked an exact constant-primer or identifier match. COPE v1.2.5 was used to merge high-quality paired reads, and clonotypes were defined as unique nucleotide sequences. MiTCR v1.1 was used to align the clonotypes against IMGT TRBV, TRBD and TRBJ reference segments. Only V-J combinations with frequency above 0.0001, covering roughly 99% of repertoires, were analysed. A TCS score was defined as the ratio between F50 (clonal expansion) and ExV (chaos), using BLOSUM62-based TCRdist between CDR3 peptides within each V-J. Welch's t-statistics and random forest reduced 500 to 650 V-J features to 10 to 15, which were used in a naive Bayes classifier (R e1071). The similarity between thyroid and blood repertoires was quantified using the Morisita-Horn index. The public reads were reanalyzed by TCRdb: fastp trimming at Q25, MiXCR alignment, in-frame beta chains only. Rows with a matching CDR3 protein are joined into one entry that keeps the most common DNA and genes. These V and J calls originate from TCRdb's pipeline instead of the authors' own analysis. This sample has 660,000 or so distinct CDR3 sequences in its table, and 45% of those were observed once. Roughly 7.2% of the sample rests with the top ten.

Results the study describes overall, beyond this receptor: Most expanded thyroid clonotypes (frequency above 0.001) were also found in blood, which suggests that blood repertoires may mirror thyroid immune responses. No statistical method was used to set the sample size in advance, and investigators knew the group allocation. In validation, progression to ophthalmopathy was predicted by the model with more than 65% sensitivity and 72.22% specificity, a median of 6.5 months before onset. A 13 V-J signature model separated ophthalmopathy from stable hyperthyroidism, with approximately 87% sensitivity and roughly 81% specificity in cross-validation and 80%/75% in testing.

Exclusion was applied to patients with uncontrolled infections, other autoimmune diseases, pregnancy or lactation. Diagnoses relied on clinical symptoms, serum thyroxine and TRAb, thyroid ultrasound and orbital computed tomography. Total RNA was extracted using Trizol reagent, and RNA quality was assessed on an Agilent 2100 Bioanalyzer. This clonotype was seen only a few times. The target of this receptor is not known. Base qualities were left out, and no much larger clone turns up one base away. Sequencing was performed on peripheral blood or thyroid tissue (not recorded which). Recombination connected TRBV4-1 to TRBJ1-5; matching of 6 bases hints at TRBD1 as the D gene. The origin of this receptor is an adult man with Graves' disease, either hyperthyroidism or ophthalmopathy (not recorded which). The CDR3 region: CASSQTQGSTQPQHF. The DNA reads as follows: TGCGCCAGCAGCCAGACACAGGGTTCGACTCAGCCCCAGCATTTT.